This passage covers 15 T cell receptor beta chains from one sample sequenced in a study of technical replicates of blood from four donors. Profiled with immunoSEQ multiplex PCR; TCRdb holds only in-frame clones, not every one. This sample has more than 65,000 clones; over 90% occur once, and the top ten carry 0.3% to 0.45%. The material sequenced was T cells isolated from PBMCs. These receptors all come from a human donor in good health.

The chain carries TRBV9 and TRBJ1-1; D is unresolved. Per germline, CDR1 SGDLS and CDR2 YYNGEE. CDR3 length: 17 amino acids. Trimming left V 0 bases short and J 2 bases short, with 17 bases between. CDR3 protein: CASSVVSAAGINTEAFF. In nucleotides, the CDR3 is TGTGCCAGCAGCGTAGTTAGCGCGGCGGGGATAAACACTGAAGCTTTCTTT.

This chain links TRBV11-3 with TRBJ2-3; tentative D call: TRBD2 (5 bases). Trimming removed 3 bases from V and 3 bases from J, with 7 bases in between. The CDR3 loop spans 13 amino acids. CDR1 and CDR2 (germline): SGHNT, YENEEA. DNA of the CDR3: TGTGCCAGCAGCTTGCGAGGGACAGATACGCAGTATTTT. This encodes CASSLRGTDTQYF.

The gene calls are TRBV5-6 and TRBJ1-5; D is uncertain. Germline V lookup: CDR1 SGHDT, CDR2 YYEEEE. The CDR3 length is 14 residues. V lost 3 bases to trimming and J lost 0 bases, with 7 bases between them. CDR3 loop: CASSYWYSNQPQHF. In nucleotides, the CDR3 is TGTGCCAGCAGCTACTGGTATAGCAATCAGCCCCAGCATTTT. The full variable domain, rest sourced from reference TRBV5-6 and TRBJ1-5, is DAGVTQSPTHLIKTRGQQVTLRCSPKSGHDTVSWYQQALGQGPQFIFQYYEEEERQRGNFPDRFSGHQFPNYSSELNVNALLLGDSALYLCASSYWYSNQPQHFGDGTRLSIL.

The J gene is TRBJ2-7, the V gene TRBV5-8, with 10 bases matching TRBD2. CDR1 SGHTS and CDR2 YDEGEE come from the germline V gene. After removal of 7 bases from V and 4 bases from J, the junction contained 14 bases not matched to a gene. The length of the CDR3 is 16 residues. The CDR3 DNA reads TGTGCCAGCGGCTCTCCGAGGACTAGCGGAGGGTACGAGCAGTACTTC. Encoded protein: CASGSPRTSGGYEQYF.

This clone has a single count. The chain recombines TRBV6-6 with TRBJ2-7; 8 positions match TRBD2. CDR3 length: 13 residues. Unmatched junction bases numbered 6, after V lost 7 bases and J lost 4 bases. CDR1 and CDR2 from the germline V gene are MNHNY and SVGAGI (reference sequence). Here the CDR3 reads CASNGAGAYEQYF. The CDR3 nucleotides read TGTGCCAGCAACGGAGCGGGAGCTTACGAGCAGTACTTC.

The chain carries TRBV27 and TRBJ2-2, with 8 bases fitting TRBD2. From germline, CDR1 is MNHEY and CDR2 SMNVEV (reference sequence). Trimming at V came to 3 bases and at J to 6 bases, leaving 3 bases not matched to a gene. The CDR3 is 14 residues long. For the CDR3, the DNA is TGTGCCAGCAGTTTCGGGGGGGCTTCCGGGGAGCTGTTTTTT. Its protein product is CASSFGGASGELFF.

Here the CDR3 reads CASSSGFANYGYTF. As DNA, the CDR3 is TGTGCCAGCAGCTCAGGGTTTGCGAACTATGGCTACACCTTC. The V call is TRBV5-8, the J call TRBJ1-2; a weak D match, TRBD1 (5 bases). Germline-derived CDR1 and CDR2 are SGHTS and YDEGEE. The CDR3 contains 14 residues. V shed 3 bases and J shed 2 bases, with 11 bases lying between them.

The chain joins TRBV7-9 to TRBJ1-1; D remains unclear. The CDR3 spans 12 residues. Germline lookup yields CDR1 SEHNR and CDR2 FQNEAQ (reference sequence). V lost 1 base and J lost 6, with 6 bases in between. The CDR3 nucleotides read TGTGCCAGCAGCTTAGAGACACCTGAAGCTTTCTTT. Its protein is CASSLETPEAFF.

The chain links TRBV4-1 to TRBJ2-3; D is uncertain. Trimming removed 1 base at V and 3 bases at J, with 11 bases between. This CDR3 is 15 amino acids long. Germline V CDR1 and CDR2: MGHRA, YSYEKL. CDR3 bases: TGCGCCAGCAGCCAAGTCCAGGTGTGGACAGATACGCAGTATTTT. Residues: CASSQVQVWTDTQYF.

This chain links TRBV6-5 with TRBJ2-5, with TRBD1 as a possible D gene (6 bases). CDR3 size: 16 residues. The germline V gene encodes CDR1 MNHEY and CDR2 SVGAGI. Between the trimmed V and J ends, which lost 4 bases and 4 bases, there was a span of 19 bases. CDR3 DNA sequence: TGTGCCAGCAGTTTTTGGCCCCAAGGGGGAACAGAGACCCAGTACTTC. Translated, it gives CASSFWPQGGTETQYF.

The chain employs TRBV19 and TRBJ1-4; TRBD1 matches at 7 bases. Germline lookup yields CDR1 LNHDA and CDR2 SQIVND (reference sequence). The CDR3 covers 13 residues. The V gene end was trimmed by 8 bases and the J gene end by 4 bases; junction bases not matched to a gene: 4. In DNA form, the CDR3 reads TGTGCCAGTCGGGACAGAGGTAATGAAAAACTGTTTTTT. It is translated as CASRDRGNEKLFF.

This sequence joins TRBV5-4 and TRBJ2-3; a weak D match, TRBD2 (6 bases). V lost 0 bases to trimming and J lost 0 bases, with 11 bases between them. The CDR3 spans 16 residues. CDR1 SGHNT and CDR2 YYREEE come from the germline V gene (reference sequence). CDR3 DNA sequence: TGTGCCAGCAGCTTGGTCCTAGCGCCTAGCACAGATACGCAGTATTTT. As protein: CASSLVLAPSTDTQYF.

The chain links TRBV5-4 to TRBJ2-3; 8 positions match TRBD2. The CDR3 spans 16 residues. The V gene's germline CDR1 is SGHNT and CDR2 YYREEE (reference sequence). Germline trimming cut 1 base from V and 0 bases from J; bases unmatched to any gene: 4. Written as DNA, the CDR3 is TGTGCCAGCAGCTTGTCACTAGCGGTTAGCACAGATACGCAGTATTTT. Protein: CASSLSLAVSTDTQYF.

CDR3 sequence: CASSPWGGPSYEQYF. CDR3 sequence (DNA): TGTGCCAGCAGCCCCTGGGGGGGGCCTTCCTACGAGCAGTACTTC. The chain links TRBV4-2 to TRBJ2-7, with a tentative D call TRBD2 (7 bases). Germline V gene lookup returns CDR1 LGHNA and CDR2 YNFKEQ. There are 15 residues in the CDR3. Trimming shortened V by 4 bases and J by 1 base, and 14 bases separated the two germline ends.

This chain connects TRBV5-1 to TRBJ1-3, with 8 bases fitting TRBD1. The germline V gene has CDR1 SGHRS and CDR2 YFSETQ. This CDR3 is 14 amino acids long. Trimming removed 4 bases from V and 5 bases from J; junction bases left unmatched: 5. CDR3 nucleotide sequence: TGCGCCAGCAGCGGAGGGACAGGAAGAAACACCATATATTTT. Protein: CASSGGTGRNTIYF. The full variable domain, rest sourced from reference TRBV5-1 and TRBJ1-3, is KAGVTQTPRYLIKTRGQQVTLSCSPISGHRSVSWYQQTPGQGLQFLFEYFSETQRNKGNFPGRFSGRQFSNSRSEMNVSTLELGDSALYLCASSGGTGRNTIYFGEGSWLTVV.